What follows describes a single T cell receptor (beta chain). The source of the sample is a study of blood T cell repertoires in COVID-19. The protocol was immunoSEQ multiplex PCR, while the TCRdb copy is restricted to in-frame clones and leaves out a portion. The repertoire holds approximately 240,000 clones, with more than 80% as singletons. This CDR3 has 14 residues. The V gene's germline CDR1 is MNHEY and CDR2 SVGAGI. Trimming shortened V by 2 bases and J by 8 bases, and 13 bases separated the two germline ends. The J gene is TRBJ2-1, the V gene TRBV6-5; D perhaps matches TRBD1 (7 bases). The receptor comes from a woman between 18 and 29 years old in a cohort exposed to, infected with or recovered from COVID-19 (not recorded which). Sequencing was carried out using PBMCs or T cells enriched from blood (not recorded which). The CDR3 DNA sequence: TGTGCCAGCAGTTACCAGGGGGGTATCTATGAGCAGTTCTTC. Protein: CASSYQGGIYEQFF.